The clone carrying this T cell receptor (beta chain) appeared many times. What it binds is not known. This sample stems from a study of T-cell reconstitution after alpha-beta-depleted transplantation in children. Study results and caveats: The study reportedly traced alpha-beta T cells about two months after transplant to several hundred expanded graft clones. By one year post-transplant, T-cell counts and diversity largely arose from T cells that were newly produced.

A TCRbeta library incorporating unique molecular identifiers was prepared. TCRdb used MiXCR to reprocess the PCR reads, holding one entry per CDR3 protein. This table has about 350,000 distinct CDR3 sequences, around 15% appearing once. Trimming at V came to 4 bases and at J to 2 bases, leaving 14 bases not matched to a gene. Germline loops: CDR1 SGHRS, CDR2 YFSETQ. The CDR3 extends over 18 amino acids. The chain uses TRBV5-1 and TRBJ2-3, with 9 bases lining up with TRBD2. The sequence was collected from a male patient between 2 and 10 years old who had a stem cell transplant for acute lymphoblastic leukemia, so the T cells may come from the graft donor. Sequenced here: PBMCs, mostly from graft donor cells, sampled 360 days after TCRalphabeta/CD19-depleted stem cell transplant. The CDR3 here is CASSRLAGSVRTTDTQYF. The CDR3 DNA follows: TGCGCCAGCAGCCGGCTAGCGGGAAGTGTTCGGACCACAGATACGCAGTATTTT.